Below are 32 T cell receptor beta chains sequenced from a single sample in a study of cytomegalovirus exposure and HLA in healthy donors. Libraries were prepared by immunoSEQ multiplex PCR; TCRdb keeps only in-frame clonotypes and omits some of them. The profile covers 150,000 to 200,000 clones, with 80% to 90% appearing a single time and roughly 1.4% taken by the ten largest. Sequenced sample: PBMCs. These receptors were collected from a young woman in good health and CMV-seronegative.

The chain is built from TRBV7-9 and TRBJ1-1; 7 bases align to TRBD1. The ends lost 3 bases at V and 4 bases at J; junction bases unmatched: 5. Germline assignment: CDR1 SEHNR and CDR2 FQNEAQ (reference sequence). The CDR3 extends over 14 amino acids. CDR3 amino acids: CASSFQTGVTEAFF. The CDR3 DNA reads TGTGCCAGCAGCTTTCAAACAGGGGTCACTGAAGCTTTCTTT.

V usage is TRBV27 and J usage is TRBJ2-1; TRBD1 might be the D (6 bases). Germline V CDR1 and CDR2: MNHEY, SMNVEV (reference sequence). The CDR3 covers 17 residues. Trimming cost V 2 bases and J 5 bases, with 19 bases left between them. The CDR3, as DNA: TGTGCCAGCAGTTTAAGAGACTCGGGGACACGCCACAATGAGCAGTTCTTC. It specifies CASSLRDSGTRHNEQFF.

The genes are TRBV27 and TRBJ1-4, with unresolved D. The CDR3 loop spans 9 amino acids. V was pared by 8 bases and J by 14 bases, with 9 bases between. The germline CDR1 and CDR2 sequences are MNHEY and SMNVEV (reference sequence). As DNA, the CDR3 is TGTGCCAGCTTCTCCGCGCTGTTTTTT. It specifies CASFSALFF. Based on the CDR3 plus reference TRBV27 and TRBJ1-4, the full variable domain is EAQVTQNPRYLITVTGKKLTVTCSQNMNHEYMSWYRQDPGLGLRQIYYSMNVEVTDKGDVPEGYKVSRKEKRNFPLILESPSPNQTSLYFCASFSALFFGSGTQLSVL.

The chain combines TRBV13 with TRBJ1-1; 8 nucleotides agree with TRBD1. This CDR3 has 12 residues. The ends lost 5 bases at V and 11 bases at J; junction bases unmatched: 7. CDR1 is PRHDT, CDR2 FYEKMQ, per germline (reference sequence). The CDR3: CASSQAGGIAFF. CDR3 sequence (DNA): TGTGCCAGCAGCCAAGCAGGGGGCATCGCTTTCTTT. The whole variable domain, filled in from reference TRBV13 and TRBJ1-1, reads AAGVIQSPRHLIKEKRETATLKCYPIPRHDTVYWYQQGPGQDPQFLISFYEKMQSDKGSIPDRFSAQQFSDYHSELNMSSLELGDSALYFCASSQAGGIAFFGQGTRLTVV.

This chain connects TRBV6-6 to TRBJ1-1, with D unclear. This CDR3 is built from 12 residues. Germline V gene lookup returns CDR1 MNHNY and CDR2 SVGAGI (reference sequence). The V end was cut by 4 bases, the J end by 1 base, with 4 bases between. The CDR3 is CASSFGNTEAFF. The CDR3 nucleotides read TGTGCCAGCAGTTTCGGGAACACTGAAGCTTTCTTT.

V is TRBV19 and J is TRBJ2-3, with D possibly being TRBD1 (6 bases). From germline, CDR1 is LNHDA and CDR2 SQIVND (reference sequence). V was shortened by 6 bases and J by 1 base, with 20 bases between the two germline ends. The CDR3 is made up of 17 amino acids. DNA for the CDR3: TGTGCCAGTAGCAAAACCCAAGGGGGTACCGGCACAGATACGCAGTATTTT. Translation gives CASSKTQGGTGTDTQYF.

The chain has TRBV6-1 and TRBJ2-6; D remains unclear. The CDR3 loop spans 16 amino acids. Deletions cut 4 bases from V and 2 bases from J, with 12 bases between. Germline lookup yields CDR1 MNHNS and CDR2 SASEGT. DNA for the CDR3: TGTGCCAGCAGTGTGATTGTGGGCACTGGGGCCAACGTCCTGACTTTC. It codes for CASSVIVGTGANVLTF.

This chain joins TRBV27 and TRBJ2-7; 7 bases align to TRBD1. The germline V gene has CDR1 MNHEY and CDR2 SMNVEV (reference sequence). V shed 5 bases, J shed 0 bases, and the junction held 4 bases outside the gene matches. This CDR3 contains 14 residues. CDR3: CASSQRDSSYEQYF. CDR3 coding DNA: TGTGCCAGCAGTCAACGGGACAGCTCCTACGAGCAGTACTTC.

The table lists this clone with a few counts. The chain's CDR3 is CASLQTGNYGYTF. The CDR3, as DNA: TGTGCCAGCTTACAGACAGGGAACTATGGCTACACCTTC. The gene calls are TRBV18 and TRBJ1-2, with 7 bases aligning to TRBD1. The CDR3 contains 13 residues. The germline V gene encodes CDR1 KGHSH and CDR2 LQKENI. The J segment lost 2 bases and the V segment lost 7 bases, leaving 4 bases of the junction unmatched.

This clone was seen more than once but under ten times. V is TRBV2 and J is TRBJ1-2; TRBD1 matches at 7 bases. The ends lost 6 bases at V and 6 bases at J; junction bases unmatched: 13. This CDR3 has 15 amino acids. The V gene's germline CDR1 is SNHLY and CDR2 FYNNEI. The CDR3 DNA sequence: TGTGCCAGCAGCAAGGAATGGGGACAGCCCAATGGCTACACCTTC. This sequence encodes CASSKEWGQPNGYTF.

The V call is TRBV6-6, the J call TRBJ2-2; 7 positions agree with TRBD1. CDR3 length: 16 amino acids. CDR1 is MNHNY, CDR2 SVGAGI, per germline (reference sequence). V lost 3 bases, J lost 2 bases, and 6 bases stayed unmatched. The CDR3 reads CASSYGTATNTGELFF. In DNA form, the CDR3 reads TGTGCCAGCAGTTATGGGACAGCAACAAACACCGGGGAGCTGTTTTTT.

The chain recombines TRBV15 with TRBJ2-3; D might be TRBD2 (6 bases). Trimming took 0 bases from V and 2 from J, leaving 15 bases between them. The CDR3 has 17 amino acids. The germline CDR1 and CDR2 sequences are LNHNV and YYDKDF (reference sequence). CDR3 in amino acids: CATSRDGRGQSTDTQYF. CDR3 bases: TGTGCCACCAGCAGAGATGGGCGGGGCCAGTCCACAGATACGCAGTATTTT.

V is TRBV19 and J is TRBJ2-2, with TRBD2 matching 7 bases. The germline gives CDR1 LNHDA, CDR2 SQIVND (reference sequence). The CDR3 is 18 residues long. Trimming took 0 bases from V and 2 from J; bases not matched to a gene: 9. The CDR3, as DNA: TGTGCCAGTAGTATAGACCCTGGCCTAGCGGTCAACACCGGGGAGCTGTTTTTT. Translation gives CASSIDPGLAVNTGELFF. Based on the CDR3 plus reference TRBV19 and TRBJ2-2, the full variable domain is DGGITQSPKYLFRKEGQNVTLSCEQNLNHDAMYWYRQDPGQGLRLIYYSQIVNDFQKGDIAEGYSVSREKKESFPLTVTSAQKNPTAFYLCASSIDPGLAVNTGELFFGEGSRLTVL.

V and J are TRBV18 and TRBJ2-5; TRBD2 is a possible D gene (6 bases). The V gene lost 3 bases and the J gene lost 5 bases, with 16 bases spanning the gap. CDR1 and CDR2 (germline): KGHSH, LQKENI. This CDR3 contains 15 residues. The CDR3 sequence: CASSPKSAGRETQYF. In DNA form, the CDR3 reads TGTGCCAGCTCACCTAAGTCAGCGGGCCGGGAGACCCAGTACTTC.

The chain has TRBV7-8 and TRBJ2-5; 13 bases line up with TRBD2. Germline CDR1 and CDR2: SGHVS and FQNEAQ. The CDR3 consists of 16 residues. V shed 5 bases and J 3 bases; nucleotides not matched to a gene: 6. CDR3: CASSHPGLAGKETQYF. Here the CDR3 DNA reads TGTGCCAGCAGCCACCCGGGACTAGCGGGGAAAGAGACCCAGTACTTC.

The chain has TRBV5-4 and TRBJ1-2, with D possibly being TRBD1 (6 bases). The CDR3 contains 13 residues. Between the trimmed V and J ends, which lost 6 bases and 1 base, there was a span of 10 bases. Germline lookup yields CDR1 SGHNT and CDR2 YYREEE (reference sequence). CDR3: CASTLDSNYGYTF. In nucleotides, the CDR3 is TGTGCCAGCACCCTGGACAGTAACTATGGCTACACCTTC.

This chain joins TRBV19 and TRBJ2-7, with 9 bases lining up with TRBD1. Per germline, CDR1 LNHDA and CDR2 SQIVND (reference sequence). The ends lost 6 bases at V and 7 bases at J; junction bases unmatched: 22. The CDR3 length is 18 residues. This CDR3 reads CASSRGLGQGILGGEQYF. CDR3 nucleotides: TGTGCCAGTAGCAGAGGCCTGGGACAGGGTATTCTCGGGGGTGAGCAGTACTTC.

The chain recombines TRBV5-1 with TRBJ2-3; 14 bases align to TRBD2. Germline CDR1 and CDR2: SGHRS and YFSETQ. The CDR3 runs 18 residues. V was pared by 0 bases and J by 5 bases, with 8 bases of the junction left unmatched. CDR3 in amino acids: CASSLAGLAGGIRDTQYF. CDR3 sequence (DNA): TGCGCCAGCAGCTTGGCCGGACTAGCGGGGGGAATCAGAGATACGCAGTATTTT.

V is TRBV5-1 and J is TRBJ2-7; 10 nucleotides align to TRBD1. J lost 3 bases, V lost 5 bases, and 17 bases had no gene match. The CDR3 consists of 18 residues. Germline CDR1 and CDR2: SGHRS and YFSETQ. The CDR3 reads CASRGGQGSGRAGYEQYF. CDR3 coding DNA: TGCGCCAGCAGGGGGGGACAGGGGTCAGGTCGAGCGGGCTACGAGCAGTACTTC.

This clone was counted between two and nine times. V usage is TRBV25-1 and J usage is TRBJ1-2; D remains ambiguous. Between the trimmed V and J ends, which lost 4 bases and 4 bases, there was a span of 16 bases. The CDR3 covers 15 residues. CDR1 is MGHDK and CDR2 is SYGVNS in the germline V gene. In DNA, the CDR3 is TGTGCCAGCAGTGGACCCCGGGAACTTCCCTATGGCTACACCTTC. It specifies CASSGPRELPYGYTF.

The V gene is TRBV2, the J gene TRBJ1-2; a possible D gene is TRBD1 (6 bases). Trimming removed 1 base at V and 7 bases at J, with 13 bases between. Germline V gene sequence: CDR1 SNHLY, CDR2 FYNNEI. This CDR3 contains 14 residues. Written as DNA, the CDR3 is TGTGCCAGCAGTGAAGTAAACAGGGTGATTGGCTACACCTTC. Translating it yields CASSEVNRVIGYTF.

This clone appeared a single time. The gene calls are TRBV5-1 and TRBJ2-5, with 10 bases fitting TRBD1. Trimming removed 4 bases from V and 2 bases from J; junction bases left unmatched: 2. Germline CDR1 SGHRS, CDR2 YFSETQ. The CDR3 contains 14 residues. Here the CDR3 reads CASSRGQGQETQYF. The DNA for the CDR3 is TGCGCCAGCAGCCGGGGACAGGGGCAAGAGACCCAGTACTTC. The full variable domain, rest sourced from reference TRBV5-1 and TRBJ2-5, is KAGVTQTPRYLIKTRGQQVTLSCSPISGHRSVSWYQQTPGQGLQFLFEYFSETQRNKGNFPGRFSGRQFSNSRSEMNVSTLELGDSALYLCASSRGQGQETQYFGPGTRLLVL.

The rearrangement uses TRBV5-6 and TRBJ1-4; unclear D gene. CDR3 size: 15 residues. Trimming stripped 5 bases from V and 4 bases from J, with 15 bases between. Germline V gene sequence: CDR1 SGHDT, CDR2 YYEEEE. CDR3 coding DNA: TGTGCCAGCAGGCACACGGGTGCTGATAATGAAAAACTGTTTTTT. Amino acids: CASRHTGADNEKLFF. The whole variable domain, remainder taken from reference TRBV5-6 and TRBJ1-4, is DAGVTQSPTHLIKTRGQQVTLRCSPKSGHDTVSWYQQALGQGPQFIFQYYEEEERQRGNFPDRFSGHQFPNYSSELNVNALLLGDSALYLCASRHTGADNEKLFFGSGTQLSVL.

The V and J genes are TRBV25-1 and TRBJ1-1; 9 bases are a match to TRBD1. Germline V lookup: CDR1 MGHDK, CDR2 SYGVNS. This CDR3 contains 16 residues. V dropped 4 bases and J dropped 7; count of bases not matched to a gene: 13. For the CDR3, the DNA is TGTGCCAGCAGTGTAAAACAGGGGGCGCAGAGGAGTGAAGCTTTCTTT. Translated: CASSVKQGAQRSEAFF.

The chain is built from TRBV6-1 and TRBJ2-3; TRBD2 matches at 10 bases. The V gene end was trimmed by 2 bases and the J gene end by 6 bases; junction bases not matched to a gene: 5. CDR1 is MNHNS and CDR2 is SASEGT in the germline V gene. The CDR3 is 15 amino acids. This CDR3 is CASSESGGAIDTQYF. Here the CDR3 DNA reads TGTGCCAGCAGTGAAAGCGGGGGGGCCATCGATACGCAGTATTTT.

The V and J genes are TRBV2 and TRBJ1-4; D remains ambiguous. The CDR3 is 12 amino acids. Deletions cut 0 bases from V and 13 bases from J, with 9 bases between. Germline V gene lookup returns CDR1 SNHLY and CDR2 FYNNEI. CDR3 sequence (DNA): TGTGCCAGCAGTGAAGCGCTTCGAGGACTGTTTTTT. Protein: CASSEALRGLFF.

The gene calls are TRBV10-2 and TRBJ2-2, with 7 bases fitting TRBD2. With V trimmed by 9 bases and J by 5 bases, 9 bases remained unmatched. In germline, CDR1 is WSHSY, CDR2 SAAADI. This CDR3 comprises 14 residues. CDR3 sequence (DNA): TGCGCCAGTGGAAGACTAGCCCCAACCGGGGAGCTGTTTTTT. Its protein is CASGRLAPTGELFF.

This chain's CDR3 is CASSLSTGVGYTF. In DNA form, the CDR3 reads TGTGCCAGCAGCTTATCGACAGGGGTTGGCTACACCTTC. The chain has TRBV7-2 and TRBJ1-2, with 8 bases fitting TRBD1. J gave up 7 bases and V 2 bases, and 3 bases lay outside the gene matches. CDR1 and CDR2 (germline): SGHTA, FQGNSA. The CDR3 runs to 13 residues.

In nucleotides, the CDR3 is TGCGCCAGCACCCCCCGTCTGAACACTGAAGCTTTCTTT. Its translation is CASTPRLNTEAFF. The chain recombines TRBV23-1 with TRBJ1-1; D unclear. TRBV23-1 is noted as an ORF with a role that remains uncertain. This CDR3 contains 13 residues. With 7 bases removed from V and 0 bases from J, the gap between germline ends came to 9 bases.

The CDR3 here is CASSLISSEQYF. Here the CDR3 DNA reads TGTGCCAGCAGCTTGATATCGAGTGAGCAGTACTTC. This rearrangement joins TRBV13 to TRBJ2-7; no definite D call. In germline, CDR1 is PRHDT, CDR2 FYEKMQ (reference sequence). Trimming removed 3 bases at V and 7 bases at J, with 10 bases between. There are 12 residues in the CDR3.

The rearrangement joins TRBV5-6 to TRBJ1-1, with 8 bases that match TRBD1. V was pared by 1 base and J by 3 bases, with 8 bases of the junction left unmatched. CDR1 SGHDT and CDR2 YYEEEE come from the germline V gene. The CDR3 spans 16 residues. Written as DNA, the CDR3 is TGTGCCAGCAGCTTGTCAGGGGGCGGATCGCACACTGAAGCTTTCTTT. Protein product: CASSLSGGGSHTEAFF.

V is TRBV5-1 and J is TRBJ2-5, with 8 bases lining up with TRBD1. The CDR3 is 16 residues long. V gave up 1 base and J gave up 1 base; unmatched junction bases: 6. The germline gives CDR1 SGHRS, CDR2 YFSETQ. CDR3 region: CASSLMATGAQETQYF. In DNA, the CDR3 is TGCGCCAGCAGCTTGATGGCGACAGGGGCCCAAGAGACCCAGTACTTC.